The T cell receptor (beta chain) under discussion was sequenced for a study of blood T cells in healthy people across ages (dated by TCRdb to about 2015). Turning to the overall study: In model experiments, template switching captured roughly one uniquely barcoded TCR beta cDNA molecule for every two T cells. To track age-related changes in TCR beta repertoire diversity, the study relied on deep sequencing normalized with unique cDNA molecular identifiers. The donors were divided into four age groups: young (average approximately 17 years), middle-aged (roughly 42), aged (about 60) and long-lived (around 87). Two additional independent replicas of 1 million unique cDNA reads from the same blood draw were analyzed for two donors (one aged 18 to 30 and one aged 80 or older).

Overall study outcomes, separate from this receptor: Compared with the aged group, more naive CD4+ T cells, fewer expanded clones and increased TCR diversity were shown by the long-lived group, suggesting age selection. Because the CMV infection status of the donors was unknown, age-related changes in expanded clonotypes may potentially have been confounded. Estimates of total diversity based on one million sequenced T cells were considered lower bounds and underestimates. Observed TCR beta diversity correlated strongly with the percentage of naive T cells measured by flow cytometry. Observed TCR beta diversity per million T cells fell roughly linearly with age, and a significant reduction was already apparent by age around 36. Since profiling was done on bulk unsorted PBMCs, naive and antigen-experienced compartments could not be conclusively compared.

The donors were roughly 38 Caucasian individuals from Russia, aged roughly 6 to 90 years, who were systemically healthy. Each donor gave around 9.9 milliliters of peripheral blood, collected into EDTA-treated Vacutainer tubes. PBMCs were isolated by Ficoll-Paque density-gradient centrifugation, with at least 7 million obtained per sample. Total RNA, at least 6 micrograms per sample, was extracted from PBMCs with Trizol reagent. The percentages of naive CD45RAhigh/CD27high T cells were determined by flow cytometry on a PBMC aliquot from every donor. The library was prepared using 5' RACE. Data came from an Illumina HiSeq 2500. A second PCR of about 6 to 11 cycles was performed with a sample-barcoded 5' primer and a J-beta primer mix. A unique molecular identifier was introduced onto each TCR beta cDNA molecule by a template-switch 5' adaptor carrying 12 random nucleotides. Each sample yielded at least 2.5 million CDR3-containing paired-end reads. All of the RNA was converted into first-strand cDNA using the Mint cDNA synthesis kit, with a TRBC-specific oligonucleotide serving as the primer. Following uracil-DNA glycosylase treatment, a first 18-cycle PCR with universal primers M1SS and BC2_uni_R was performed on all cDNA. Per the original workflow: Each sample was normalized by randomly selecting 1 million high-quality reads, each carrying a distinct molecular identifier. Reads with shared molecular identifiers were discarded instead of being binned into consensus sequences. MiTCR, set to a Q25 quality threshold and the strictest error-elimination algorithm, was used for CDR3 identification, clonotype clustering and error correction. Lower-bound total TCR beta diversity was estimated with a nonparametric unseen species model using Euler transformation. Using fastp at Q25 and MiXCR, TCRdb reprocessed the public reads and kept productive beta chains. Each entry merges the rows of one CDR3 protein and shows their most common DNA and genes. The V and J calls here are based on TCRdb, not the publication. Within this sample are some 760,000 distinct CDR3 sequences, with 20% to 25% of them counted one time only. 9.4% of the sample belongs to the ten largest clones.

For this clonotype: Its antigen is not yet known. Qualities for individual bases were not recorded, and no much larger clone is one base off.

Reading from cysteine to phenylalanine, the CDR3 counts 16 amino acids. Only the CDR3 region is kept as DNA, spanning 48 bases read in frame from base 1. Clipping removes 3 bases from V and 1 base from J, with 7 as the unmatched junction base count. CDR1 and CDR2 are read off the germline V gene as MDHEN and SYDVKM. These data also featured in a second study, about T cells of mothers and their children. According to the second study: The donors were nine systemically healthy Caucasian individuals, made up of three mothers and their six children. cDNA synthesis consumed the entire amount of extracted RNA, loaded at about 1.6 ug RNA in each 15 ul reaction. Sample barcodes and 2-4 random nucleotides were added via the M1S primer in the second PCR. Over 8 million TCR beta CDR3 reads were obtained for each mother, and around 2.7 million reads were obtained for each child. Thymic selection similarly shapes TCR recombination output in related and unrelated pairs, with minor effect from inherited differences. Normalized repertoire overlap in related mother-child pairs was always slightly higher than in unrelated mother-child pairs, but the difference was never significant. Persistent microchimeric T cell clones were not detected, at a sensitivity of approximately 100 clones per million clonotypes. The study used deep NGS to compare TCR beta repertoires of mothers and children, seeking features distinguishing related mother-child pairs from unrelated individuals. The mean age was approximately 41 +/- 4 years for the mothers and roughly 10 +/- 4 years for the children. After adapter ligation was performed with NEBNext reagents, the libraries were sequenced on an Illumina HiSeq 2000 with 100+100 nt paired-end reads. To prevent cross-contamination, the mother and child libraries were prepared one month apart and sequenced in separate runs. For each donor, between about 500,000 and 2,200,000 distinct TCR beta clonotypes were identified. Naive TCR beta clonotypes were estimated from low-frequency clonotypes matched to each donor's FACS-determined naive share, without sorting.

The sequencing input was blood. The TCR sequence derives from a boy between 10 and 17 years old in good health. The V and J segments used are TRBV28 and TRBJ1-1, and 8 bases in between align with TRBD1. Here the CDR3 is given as CASSLDRERPNTEAFF. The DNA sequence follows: TGTGCCAGCAGTTTGGACAGGGAAAGGCCGAACACTGAAGCTTTCTTT.